This T cell receptor (beta chain) comes out of a study of cytotoxic CD8 clonotypes in ibrutinib-treated CLL. CDR1 is LNHDA and CDR2 is SQIVND in the germline V gene (reference sequence). The CDR3 has 13 amino acids. Trimming cost V 3 bases and J 3 bases, with 8 bases left between them. Deep sequencing aimed at 1 in 200,000 to 1 in 1 million T cells' resolution. Produced via immunoSEQ multiplex PCR; TCRdb's table is partial and in-frame only. The sample includes fewer than 300,000 clones, around 69% of them seen just once. The sequencing used PBMCs, collected at disease progression, from a patient treated with ibrutinib. The rearrangement links TRBV19 to TRBJ2-5, with D uncertain. The receptor comes from a human donor with chronic lymphocytic leukemia. CDR3: CASSILGKETQYF. DNA for the CDR3: TGTGCCAGTAGTATCCTGGGAAAAGAGACCCAGTACTTC.